One sample yielded the 32 T cell receptor beta chains listed below, sequenced in a study of CD8 T cells in ankylosing spondylitis. Via MiXCR, TCRdb re-called the 5' RACE reads, giving one row per CDR3 protein. The table lists 200,000 to 250,000 distinct CDR3 sequences, around 17% of them singletons. Whole-study results and caveats: The study identified a TCR beta motif of seven or eight highly homologous variants that appeared characteristic of ankylosing spondylitis blood.

Their antigens remain unidentified. The sequenced sample consisted of blood, either unsorted or a sorted T cell fraction (not recorded which). Receptors were obtained from a male donor with ankylosing spondylitis.

There are a few counts of this clonotype. CDR3 sequence (DNA): TGTGCCAGCAGTTTTGCAGGGCCCACTGAAGCTTTCTTT. The encoded protein is CASSFAGPTEAFF. The V call is TRBV27, the J call TRBJ1-1; tentatively, D is TRBD1 (5 bases). Trimming shortened V by 3 bases and J by 4 bases, and 9 bases separated the two germline ends. Germline-derived CDR1 and CDR2 are MNHEY and SMNVEV (reference sequence). The CDR3 runs to 13 residues.

This clonotype turned up a few times. The genes are TRBV20-1 and TRBJ1-2; possibly TRBD1 for D (5 bases). Germline CDR1 and CDR2: DFQATT and SNEGSKA (reference sequence). This CDR3 has 15 amino acids. V was clipped by 0 bases and J by 3 bases, with 14 bases between them. The CDR3 nucleotides are TGCAGTGCTAGAGATCATGGAGGGGTGGACTATGGCTACACCTTC. It specifies CSARDHGGVDYGYTF.

This clonotype was counted between two and nine times. The chain has TRBV7-3 and TRBJ2-2; tentative D call: TRBD2 (6 bases). Deletions cut 0 bases from V and 5 bases from J, with 13 bases between. The germline CDR1 and CDR2 sequences are SGHTA and FQGTGA. CDR3 size: 16 residues. The CDR3 region is CASSLTPGGYTGELFF. The CDR3, as DNA: TGTGCCAGCAGCTTAACTCCTGGGGGGTATACCGGGGAGCTGTTTTTT.

The chain uses TRBV6-2 or TRBV6-3 and TRBJ2-7; maybe TRBD2 (5 bases). This CDR3 spans 15 amino acids. Trimming cost V 0 bases and J 4 bases, with 13 bases left between them. Per the germline V gene, CDR1 is MNHEY and CDR2 is SVGEGT. The CDR3 DNA reads as TGTGCCAGCAGTTACTCTGAGTTCGAGGGATACGAGCAGTACTTC. Its protein is CASSYSEFEGYEQYF.

This clonotype was counted between two and nine times. J is TRBJ1-1 and V is TRBV5-1; D might be TRBD1 (6 bases). CDR1 and CDR2 from the germline V gene are SGHRS and YFSETQ. The CDR3 has 15 residues. Trimming cost V 0 bases and J 6 bases, with 15 bases left between them. In nucleotides, the CDR3 is TGCGCCAGCAGCTTGGTGGGGGGCGAGAGATCTGAAGCTTTCTTT. It yields the protein CASSLVGGERSEAFF. Together with reference TRBV5-1 and TRBJ1-1, the CDR3 gives the full variable domain: KAGVTQTPRYLIKTRGQQVTLSCSPISGHRSVSWYQQTPGQGLQFLFEYFSETQRNKGNFPGRFSGRQFSNSRSEMNVSTLELGDSALYLCASSLVGGERSEAFFGQGTRLTVV.

The chain has TRBV12-3 or TRBV12-4 and TRBJ1-4; D gene unclear. With 5 bases removed from V and 4 bases from J, the gap between germline ends came to 23 bases. This CDR3 region has 18 residues. In DNA, the CDR3 is TGTGCCAGCAGTCCTTCTGGTGAGGTGGCAGGCAATAATGAAAAACTGTTTTTT. Amino acids: CASSPSGEVAGNNEKLFF.

In this sample, this clonotype turned up many times. The chain couples TRBV4-3 to TRBJ2-7; 9 bases are a match to TRBD1. V gave up 4 bases and J gave up 2 bases; unmatched junction bases: 3. Germline-derived CDR1 and CDR2 are LGHNA and YSLEER. This CDR3 comprises 14 residues. The CDR3 region has the DNA TGCGCCAGCAGCCCCCGGACAGGGGCCTACGAGCAGTACTTC. Its translation is CASSPRTGAYEQYF.

Here the CDR3 reads CSVEGLGGSGELFF. Written as DNA, the CDR3 is TGCAGCGTTGAAGGCTTGGGGGGTTCCGGGGAGCTGTTTTTT. V usage is TRBV29-1 and J usage is TRBJ2-2, with D possibly matching TRBD2 (6 bases). CDR1 is SQVTM and CDR2 is ANQGSEA in the germline V gene. Trimming cost V 1 base and J 6 bases, with 12 bases left between them. The CDR3 length is 14 residues.

This clonotype was seen only a few times. The chain recombines TRBV5-1 with TRBJ2-7; 7 bases map to TRBD2. CDR1 and CDR2 from the germline V gene are SGHRS and YFSETQ. The CDR3 is made up of 16 amino acids. V dropped 1 base and J dropped 1; count of bases not matched to a gene: 8. The CDR3 protein is CASSLLSSGSSYEQYF. Here the CDR3 DNA reads TGCGCCAGCAGCTTGCTCTCTAGCGGTTCTTCCTACGAGCAGTACTTC.

This clonotype has only a few counts. The chain couples TRBV13 to TRBJ2-2; a possible D gene is TRBD1 (5 bases). The V and J ends lost 8 bases and 2 bases respectively, with 15 bases between them. The CDR3 consists of 15 residues. Germline lookup yields CDR1 PRHDT and CDR2 FYEKMQ (reference sequence). CDR3: CASAEGAGNTGELFF. The CDR3 bases are TGTGCCAGCGCGGAAGGGGCAGGAAACACCGGGGAGCTGTTTTTT.

This clonotype was seen a few times. This chain links TRBV7-9 with TRBJ1-5; D gene uncertain. Between the trimmed V and J ends, which lost 2 bases and 8 bases, there was a span of 10 bases. Per germline, CDR1 SEHNR and CDR2 FQNEAQ (reference sequence). The CDR3 has 13 residues. The CDR3 spells CASSLRPGEPQHF. CDR3 DNA sequence: TGTGCCAGCAGCTTACGCCCGGGAGAGCCCCAGCATTTT.

This clonotype showed up many times. V gene TRBV27 combines with J gene TRBJ1-4; D ambiguous. Trimming pared 3 bases from V and 7 bases from J, leaving 6 bases between. Germline V gene sequence: CDR1 MNHEY, CDR2 SMNVEV (reference sequence). The CDR3 contains 12 residues. The chain's CDR3 is CASSFYGEKLFF. The CDR3 DNA reads as TGTGCCAGCAGTTTTTACGGTGAAAAACTGTTTTTT.

V usage is TRBV12-5 and J usage is TRBJ1-1, with 7 bases that match TRBD1. Germline V CDR1 and CDR2: LGHNT, FRNRAP. The V segment lost 6 bases and the J segment 4 bases; nucleotides outside the gene matches: 2. The CDR3 runs to 12 residues. In DNA form, the CDR3 reads TGTGCTAGTGGACCAGGGGGCACTGAAGCTTTCTTT. Its translation is CASGPGGTEAFF.

The chain recombines TRBV24-1 with TRBJ2-5; D is perhaps TRBD2 (6 bases). Looked up from germline, CDR1 is KGHDR and CDR2 is SFDVKD. The CDR3 consists of 15 residues. The V end lost 4 bases, the J end lost 2 bases, and 13 bases lay between the germline ends. CDR3 sequence reads: CATSEAGSEQETQYF. The CDR3, as DNA: TGTGCCACCAGTGAGGCCGGGAGCGAACAAGAGACCCAGTACTTC.

Written as DNA, the CDR3 is TGTGCCAGTAGTATATTAGCGGGAGCGGAGACCCAGTACTTC. Protein: CASSILAGAETQYF. This chain uses TRBV19 with TRBJ2-5, with TRBD2 matching 9 bases. This CDR3 comprises 14 residues. Unmatched junction bases numbered 3, after V lost 2 bases and J lost 5 bases. Germline lookup yields CDR1 LNHDA and CDR2 SQIVND (reference sequence).

The chain has TRBV29-1 and TRBJ2-3, with D possibly matching TRBD2 (6 bases). The germline gives CDR1 SQVTM, CDR2 ANQGSEA. The V end was cut by 1 base, the J end by 1 base, with 9 bases between. This CDR3 is built from 14 residues. CDR3 amino acids: CSVEGWEGTDTQYF. In DNA form, the CDR3 reads TGCAGCGTTGAAGGCTGGGAGGGCACAGATACGCAGTATTTT.

The V and J genes are TRBV2 and TRBJ1-4; D gene ambiguous. V was pared by 6 bases and J by 8 bases, with 25 bases between. The CDR3 loop spans 17 amino acids. CDR1 and CDR2 (germline): SNHLY, FYNNEI. The CDR3 loop reads CASSTQLEGSGREKLFF. CDR3 nucleotides: TGTGCCAGCAGCACCCAACTTGAGGGATCCGGGCGAGAAAAACTGTTTTTT.

V usage is TRBV18 and J usage is TRBJ2-7; 10 nucleotides line up with TRBD1. From germline, CDR1 is KGHSH and CDR2 LQKENI. This CDR3 comprises 15 residues. With V trimmed by 0 bases and J by 4 bases, 3 bases remained unmatched. In DNA, the CDR3 is TGTGCCAGCTCACCACCGGGACAGGGGTCATACGAGCAGTACTTC. Its protein is CASSPPGQGSYEQYF.

V gene TRBV20-1 combines with J gene TRBJ2-1; 9 bases align to TRBD2. CDR3 size: 19 residues. The V and J ends lost 0 bases and 0 bases, in that order; junction bases with no gene match: 12. The germline V gene has CDR1 DFQATT and CDR2 SNEGSKA (reference sequence). The CDR3 DNA reads as TGCAGTGCTAGAGATTTGGGCGGGAGGGAACCAAGCTCCTACAATGAGCAGTTCTTC. Translated: CSARDLGGREPSSYNEQFF.

This clonotype was found a few times. This chain connects TRBV9 to TRBJ2-5; D may be TRBD1 or TRBD2 (7 bases each). The germline V gene has CDR1 SGDLS and CDR2 YYNGEE. This CDR3 is 16 amino acids long. The germline V and J ends were trimmed by 1 base and 0 bases, with 13 bases remaining between them. The CDR3 nucleotides read TGTGCCAGCAGCGTACAGGGGGGGCCGAACCAAGAGACCCAGTACTTC. It translates to CASSVQGGPNQETQYF.

The sample holds a few counts of this clonotype. The rearrangement links TRBV2 to TRBJ2-7; D gene unclear. Germline values: CDR1 SNHLY, CDR2 FYNNEI. Trimming took off 7 bases at V and 3 bases at J, with 16 bases between the two ends. The CDR3 runs 14 residues. The CDR3 DNA reads TGTGCCAGCACCGAAGGGTACAAAGACTACGAGCAGTACTTC. Protein product: CASTEGYKDYEQYF.

This clonotype has only a few counts. Here the CDR3 reads CASSQARTGGGYTF. In DNA form, the CDR3 reads TGCGCCAGCAGCCAAGCGCGGACAGGGGGAGGCTACACCTTC. The chain links TRBV4-1 to TRBJ1-2, with 10 bases lining up with TRBD1. Per germline, CDR1 MGHRA and CDR2 YSYEKL. This CDR3 is 14 amino acids long. Trimming at V came to 1 base and at J to 8 bases, leaving 4 bases not matched to a gene.

In this sample, this clonotype turned up a few times. J is TRBJ2-1 and V is TRBV12-3 or TRBV12-4; 11 positions match TRBD1. V dropped 7 bases and J dropped 12; count of bases not matched to a gene: 14. The CDR3 has 15 amino acids. The DNA of the CDR3 is TGTGCCAGCACTTACCCGGGACAGGGGGGTACTGGGCAGTTCTTC. Encoded protein: CASTYPGQGGTGQFF.

This clonotype was counted at least ten times. This rearrangement joins TRBV7-9 to TRBJ1-2; 7 bases are a match to TRBD1. The CDR3 has 15 amino acids. CDR1 SEHNR and CDR2 FQNEAQ come from the germline V gene (reference sequence). The J segment lost 4 bases and the V segment lost 1 base, leaving 6 bases of the junction unmatched. This CDR3 is CASSLVGQLAYGYTF. The CDR3 bases are TGTGCCAGCAGCTTAGTGGGACAGCTCGCCTATGGCTACACCTTC.

Notes on this clonotype: One end of the junction does not line up with germline, which may come from a read error. This chain connects TRBV12-3 or TRBV12-4 to TRBJ2-5, with a weak D call TRBD1 (6 bases). The CDR3 consists of 13 residues. CDR3 nucleotides: TGTGCCAGCAGTTTGGCAGGGGAAGAGGCCCAGTACTTC. Translating gives CASSLAGEEAQYF.

The sample holds a few counts of this clonotype. This rearrangement joins TRBV27 to TRBJ2-1; TRBD1 aligns across 7 bases. V shed 5 bases, J shed 2 bases, and the junction held 6 bases outside the gene matches. This CDR3 region has 15 residues. Germline assignment: CDR1 MNHEY and CDR2 SMNVEV (reference sequence). CDR3 nucleotide sequence: TGTGCCAGCAGTGTGTCGACAGGGCCCTACAATGAGCAGTTCTTC. This encodes CASSVSTGPYNEQFF.

There are a few counts of this clonotype. V is TRBV12-3 or TRBV12-4 and J is TRBJ2-5, with D tentatively TRBD2 (5 bases). The V end lost 8 bases, the J end lost 5 bases, and 12 bases lay between the germline ends. There are 12 residues in the CDR3. The chain's CDR3 is CASSTGWETQYF. The CDR3 nucleotides read TGTGCCAGCTCTACGGGGTGGGAGACCCAGTACTTC.

The V call is TRBV2, the J call TRBJ2-7; D possibly corresponds to TRBD1 (6 bases). CDR3 size: 13 residues. CDR1 is SNHLY, CDR2 FYNNEI, per germline. Trimming stripped 7 bases from V and 2 bases from J, with 12 bases between. Written as DNA, the CDR3 is TGTGCCAGCACCAGGACAGAAACCTACGAGCAGTACTTC. This codes for CASTRTETYEQYF. Full variable domain (rest looked up from reference TRBV2 and TRBJ2-7): EPEVTQTPSHQVTQMGQEVILRCVPISNHLYFYWYRQILGQKVEFLVSFYNNEISEKSEIFDDQFSVERPDGSNFTLKIRSTKLEDSAMYFCASTRTETYEQYFGPGTRLTVT.

This clonotype was detected a few times. The chain couples TRBV29-1 to TRBJ1-1, with no clear D. CDR3 length: 12 amino acids. Trimming took off 3 bases at V and 1 base at J, with 6 bases between the two ends. CDR1 and CDR2 (germline): SQVTM, ANQGSEA. CDR3: CSVEMGNTEAFF. The CDR3 nucleotides read TGCAGCGTTGAGATGGGGAACACTGAAGCTTTCTTT. The variable domain in full, completed from reference TRBV29-1 and TRBJ1-1, reads SAVISQKPSRDICQRGTSLTIQCQVDSQVTMMFWYRQQPGQSLTLIATANQGSEATYESGFVIDKFPISRPNLTFSTLTVSNMSPEDSSIYLCSVEMGNTEAFFGQGTRLTVV.

The chain combines TRBV2 with TRBJ2-3, with no clear D. Germline assignment: CDR1 SNHLY and CDR2 FYNNEI. V lost 1 base and J 6 bases, leaving 5 bases between the germline ends. CDR3 length equals 12 residues. This chain's CDR3 is CASSEVRDTQYF. DNA for the CDR3: TGTGCCAGCAGTGAAGTAAGGGATACGCAGTATTTT.

Comments on this clonotype: Compared with germline, one end of the junction differs, possibly owing to a read error. The chain employs TRBV13 and TRBJ2-4, with D perhaps matching TRBD1 (5 bases). Germline V gene sequence: CDR1 PRHDT, CDR2 FYEKMQ (reference sequence). The CDR3 covers 11 residues. CDR3 sequence: CASSLGDIQCF. For the CDR3, the DNA is TGTGCCAGCAGCTTAGGGGACATTCAGTGCTTC.

The genes are TRBV7-3 and TRBJ2-3; D is unresolved. Trimming cost V 4 bases and J 6 bases, with 17 bases left between them. The CDR3 runs 15 residues. CDR1 SGHTA and CDR2 FQGTGA come from the germline V gene. CDR3 residues: CASSSALDPRDTQYF. CDR3 in DNA: TGTGCCAGCAGCTCCGCACTCGACCCACGGGATACGCAGTATTTT.